The T cell receptor beta chain under discussion was sequenced for a study of memory CD4+ T cells and cytomegalovirus serostatus. Concerning this clone itself: Antigen: not known.

The sort gate was single viable CD3+CD4+CD8-CD45RO+ cells for memory CD4+ T cells. In the source study's methods: Out-of-frame sequences were removed, leaving 2,000,000 or so distinct TCRbeta sequences. Sequencing was performed with immunoSEQ multiplex PCR; in TCRdb, only in-frame clones are kept and a portion is missing. Clonal size and the V and J genes are those of that table, whereas D and trimming came from the DNA. The sample yields 55,000 to 80,000 clones, roughly 76% seen once. Germline V gene sequence: CDR1 SEHNR, CDR2 FQNEAQ (reference sequence). Trimming took 1 base from V and 5 from J, leaving 15 bases between them. This CDR3 is 15 amino acids long. Findings and limits, study-wide: Of under 200 reported CMV TCRbeta sequences, under 80 were found in memory CD4+ repertoires.

The sequenced sample consisted of memory CD4+ T cells from blood. V is TRBV7-9 and J is TRBJ2-7; D is ambiguous. This sequence was found in an adult in good health and CMV-seropositive. CDR3 loop: CASSLVPARVHEQYF. The CDR3 DNA follows: TGTGCCAGCAGCTTAGTCCCCGCTAGGGTCCACGAGCAGTACTTC.